This T cell receptor beta chain was documented in a study of tumor-infiltrating lymphocytes in primary liver carcinoma. On the study more broadly: Staged T1-T3 N0M0, the tumors had sizes that ranged from about 4 to 10 cm across.

The CDR3 has 13 residues. CDR1 and CDR2 (germline): SGHVS, FQNEAQ. Co-extracting RNA and DNA was done with roughly 17-34 mg of unsorted bulk tissue as input. As concerns this clonotype: A read error may produce the germline difference seen at one junction end.

A constant-region primer primed TCR beta cDNA synthesis from 500 ng of total RNA. Three-round nested multiplex PCR performed with slightly modified ARM-PCR produced the TCR beta libraries. A C-beta reverse primer was combined with TRBV1-TRBV30 forward primers in the first two PCR rounds, and each round had approximately 10 cycles. TCRdb redid the calling of the multiplex PCR reads with MiXCR, one entry per CDR3 protein. The sample carries roughly 80,000 distinct CDR3 sequences, approximately 70% recorded once. Sequencing was done on a sample of tumor-adjacent normal liver tissue. The rearrangement links TRBV7-8 to TRBJ1-1; 7 nucleotides align to TRBD1. The TCR originated in a man aged 40-50 years with primary liver carcinoma and hepatitis B virus infection. CDR3 in amino acids: CTSSLTGFTEALF. The DNA for the CDR3 is TGTACCAGCAGCTTGACAGGGTTCACTGAAGCTCTCTTT.